This TCR beta chain stems from a study of T cells in Graves' hyperthyroidism and ophthalmopathy. This CDR3 has 16 amino acids. Germline V gene sequence: CDR1 ENHRY, CDR2 SYGVKD. As concerns this clonotype: The germline gene is not matched at one end of the junction; a read error may be the cause.

There were TCR beta CDR3 regions amplified from RNA transcripts. HTBI primers drove first-round RT-PCR of the TCR CDR3. TCRdb reprocessed the multiplex PCR reads with MiXCR, giving one entry per CDR3 protein. The sample carries 450,000 to 650,000 distinct CDR3 sequences, 14% recorded once. This clonotype was obtained from a woman aged 18-35 years with Graves' ophthalmopathy. The rearrangement uses TRBV10-3 and TRBJ2-3, with TRBD2 identical over 9 bases. The specimen sequenced was blood. The CDR3 is CTISGGASGNTDTQYF. CDR3 coding DNA: TGTACCATCAGTGGGGGGGCTAGCGGGAACACAGATACGCAGTATTTT.